Included here is one T cell receptor (beta chain) sequence, with context. This specimen belongs to a study of blood T cell repertoires in COVID-19. Germline loops: CDR1 ENHRY, CDR2 SYGVKD. V lost 0 bases and J lost 1; bases outside the gene matches: 2. This CDR3 has 15 residues. The method was immunoSEQ multiplex PCR; TCRdb's version includes in-frame clones alone and lacks a portion of them. This table holds approximately 230,000 clones, 80% to 90% found once. V gene TRBV10-3 combines with J gene TRBJ2-5, with 7 positions matching TRBD1. The clonotype comes from a man aged 35 to 55 who had recovered from COVID-19. The sequenced sample was PBMCs or T cells enriched from blood (not recorded which). CDR3 nucleotide sequence: TGTGCCATCAGTGAGTCCCGGGACAGCCAAGAGACCCAGTACTTC. It encodes CAISESRDSQETQYF.